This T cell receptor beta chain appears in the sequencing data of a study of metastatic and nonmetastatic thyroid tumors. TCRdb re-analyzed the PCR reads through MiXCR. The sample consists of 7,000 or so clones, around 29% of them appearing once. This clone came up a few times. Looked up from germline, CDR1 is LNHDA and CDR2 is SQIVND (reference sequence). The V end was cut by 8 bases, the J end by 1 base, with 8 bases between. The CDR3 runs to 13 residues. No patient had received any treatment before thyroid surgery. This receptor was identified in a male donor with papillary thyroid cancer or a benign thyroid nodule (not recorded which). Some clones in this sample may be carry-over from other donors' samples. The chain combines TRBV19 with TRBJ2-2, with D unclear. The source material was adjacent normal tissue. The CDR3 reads CASSWMNTGELFF. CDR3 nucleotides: TGTGCCAGTTCTTGGATGAACACCGGGGAGCTGTTTTTT.